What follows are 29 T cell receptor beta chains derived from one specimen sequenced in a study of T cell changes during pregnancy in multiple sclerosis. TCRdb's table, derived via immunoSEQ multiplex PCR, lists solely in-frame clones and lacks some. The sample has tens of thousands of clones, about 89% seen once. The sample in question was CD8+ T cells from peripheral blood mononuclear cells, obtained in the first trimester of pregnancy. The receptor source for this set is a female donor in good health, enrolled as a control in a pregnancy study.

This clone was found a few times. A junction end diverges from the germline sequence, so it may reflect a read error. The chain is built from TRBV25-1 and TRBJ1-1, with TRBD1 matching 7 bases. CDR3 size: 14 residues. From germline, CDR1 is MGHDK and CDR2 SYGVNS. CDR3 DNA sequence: TGTGCCAGCAGGGAATACAGGGGAGACACTGAAGCTTTCTTT. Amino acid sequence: CASREYRGDTEAFF. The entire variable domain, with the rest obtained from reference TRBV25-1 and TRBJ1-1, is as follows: EADIYQTPRYLVIGTGKKITLECSQTMGHDKMYWYQQDPGMELHLIHYSYGVNSTEKGDLSSESTVSRIRTEHFPLTLESARPSHTSQYLCASREYRGDTEAFFGQGTRLTVV.

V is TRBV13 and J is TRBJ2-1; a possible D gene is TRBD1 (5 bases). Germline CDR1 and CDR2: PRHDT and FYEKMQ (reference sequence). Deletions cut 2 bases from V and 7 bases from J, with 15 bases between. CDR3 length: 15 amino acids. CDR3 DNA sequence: TGTGCCAGCAGCTTACAGTCAGGGTCAGTTAATGAGCAGTTCTTC. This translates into CASSLQSGSVNEQFF. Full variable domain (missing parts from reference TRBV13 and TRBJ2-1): AAGVIQSPRHLIKEKRETATLKCYPIPRHDTVYWYQQGPGQDPQFLISFYEKMQSDKGSIPDRFSAQQFSDYHSELNMSSLELGDSALYFCASSLQSGSVNEQFFGPGTRLTVL.

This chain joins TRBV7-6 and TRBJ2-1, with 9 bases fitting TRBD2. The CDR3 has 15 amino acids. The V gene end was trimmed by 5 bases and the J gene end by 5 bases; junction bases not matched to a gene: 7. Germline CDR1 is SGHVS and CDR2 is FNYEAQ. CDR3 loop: CASSNRLAGDNEQFF. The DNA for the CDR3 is TGTGCCAGCAGCAATCGTTTAGCGGGGGACAATGAGCAGTTCTTC. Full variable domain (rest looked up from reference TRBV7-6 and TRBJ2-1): GAGVSQSPRYKVTKRGQDVALRCDPISGHVSLYWYRQALGQGPEFLTYFNYEAQQDKSGLPNDRFSAERPEGSISTLTIQRTEQRDSAMYRCASSNRLAGDNEQFFGPGTRLTVL.

CDR3 sequence: CASILTLTGRETQYF. For the CDR3, the DNA is TGTGCCAGCATTCTCACTCTGACGGGTAGAGAGACCCAGTACTTC. The rearrangement links TRBV28 to TRBJ2-5; D gene unclear. V lost 7 bases and J 4 bases, leaving 19 bases between the germline ends. The germline CDR1 and CDR2 sequences are MDHEN and SYDVKM. The CDR3 spans 15 residues.

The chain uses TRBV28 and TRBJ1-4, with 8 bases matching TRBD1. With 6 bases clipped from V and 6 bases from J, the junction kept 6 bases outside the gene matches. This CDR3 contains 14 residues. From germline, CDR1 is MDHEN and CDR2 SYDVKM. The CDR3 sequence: CASRIQGEDEKLFF. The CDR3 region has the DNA TGTGCCAGCAGGATACAGGGGGAGGATGAAAAACTGTTTTTT.

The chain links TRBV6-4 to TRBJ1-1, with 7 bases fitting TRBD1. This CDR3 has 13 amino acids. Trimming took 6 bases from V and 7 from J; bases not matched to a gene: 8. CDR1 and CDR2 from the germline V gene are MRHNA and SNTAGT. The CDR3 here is CASSLQGNGEAFF. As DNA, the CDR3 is TGTGCCAGCAGCCTACAGGGGAACGGTGAAGCTTTCTTT.

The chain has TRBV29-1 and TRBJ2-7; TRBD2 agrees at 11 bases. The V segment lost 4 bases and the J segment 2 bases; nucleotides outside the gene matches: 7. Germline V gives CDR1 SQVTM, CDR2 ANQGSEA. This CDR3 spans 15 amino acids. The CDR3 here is CSVVLAGGHAYEQYF. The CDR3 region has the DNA TGCAGCGTTGTTCTAGCGGGAGGCCACGCCTACGAGCAGTACTTC.

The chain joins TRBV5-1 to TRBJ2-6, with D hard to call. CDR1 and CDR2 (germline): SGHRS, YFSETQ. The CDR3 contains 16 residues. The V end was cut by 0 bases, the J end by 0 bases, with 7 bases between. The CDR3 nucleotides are TGCGCCAGCAGCTTGGACAGTATCTCTGGGGCCAACGTCCTGACTTTC. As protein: CASSLDSISGANVLTF.

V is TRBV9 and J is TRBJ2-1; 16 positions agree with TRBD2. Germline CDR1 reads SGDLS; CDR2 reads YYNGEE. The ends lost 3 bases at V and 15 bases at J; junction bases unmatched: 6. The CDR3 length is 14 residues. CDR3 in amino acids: CASSAGTSGRAGFF. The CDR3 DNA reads TGTGCCAGCAGCGCTGGGACTAGCGGGAGGGCCGGGTTCTTC.

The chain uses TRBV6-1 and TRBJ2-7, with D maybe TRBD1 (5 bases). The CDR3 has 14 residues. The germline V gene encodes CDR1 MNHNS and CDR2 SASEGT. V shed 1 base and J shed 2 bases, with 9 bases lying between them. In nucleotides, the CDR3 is TGTGCCAGCAGTGAAGGAGACAGTGCCTACGAGCAGTACTTC. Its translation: CASSEGDSAYEQYF.

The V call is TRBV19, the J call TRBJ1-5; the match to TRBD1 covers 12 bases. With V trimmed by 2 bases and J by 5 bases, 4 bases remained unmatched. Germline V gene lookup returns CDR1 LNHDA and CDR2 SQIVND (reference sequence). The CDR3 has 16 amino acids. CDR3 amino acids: CASSIWGQGAYQPQHF. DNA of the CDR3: TGTGCCAGTAGTATATGGGGACAGGGGGCGTATCAGCCCCAGCATTTT.

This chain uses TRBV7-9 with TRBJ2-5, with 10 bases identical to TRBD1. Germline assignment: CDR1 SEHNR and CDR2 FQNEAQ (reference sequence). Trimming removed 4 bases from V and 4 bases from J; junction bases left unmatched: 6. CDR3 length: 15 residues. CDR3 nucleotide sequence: TGTGCCAGCAGCTCCTGGACAGGGGGAGCAGAGACCCAGTACTTC. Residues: CASSSWTGGAETQYF.

The chain's CDR3 is CASSFPGSGETQYF. In DNA, the CDR3 is TGTGCCAGCAGTTTCCCGGGAAGTGGAGAGACCCAGTACTTC. The chain has TRBV28 and TRBJ2-5, with D maybe TRBD2 (5 bases). Per germline, CDR1 MDHEN and CDR2 SYDVKM. This CDR3 spans 14 amino acids. Trimming removed 3 bases from V and 4 bases from J, with 12 bases in between.

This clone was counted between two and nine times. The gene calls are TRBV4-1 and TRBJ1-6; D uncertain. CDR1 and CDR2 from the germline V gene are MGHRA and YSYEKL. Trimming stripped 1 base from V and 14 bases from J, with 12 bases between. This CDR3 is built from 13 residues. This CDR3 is CASSQGLRAALHF. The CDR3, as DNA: TGCGCCAGCAGCCAAGGACTCCGAGCGGCCCTCCACTTT.

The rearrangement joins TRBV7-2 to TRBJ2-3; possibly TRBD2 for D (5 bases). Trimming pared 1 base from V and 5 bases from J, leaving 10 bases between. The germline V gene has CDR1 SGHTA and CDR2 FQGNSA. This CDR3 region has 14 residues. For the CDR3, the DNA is TGTGCCAGCAGCTTAGGGGTCGGACTAGATACGCAGTATTTT. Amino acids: CASSLGVGLDTQYF.

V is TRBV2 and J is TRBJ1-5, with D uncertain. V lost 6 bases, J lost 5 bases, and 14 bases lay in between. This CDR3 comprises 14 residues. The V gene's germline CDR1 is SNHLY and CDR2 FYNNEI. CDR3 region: CASRADNQDQPQHF. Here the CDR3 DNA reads TGTGCCAGCAGGGCCGACAACCAAGATCAGCCCCAGCATTTT.

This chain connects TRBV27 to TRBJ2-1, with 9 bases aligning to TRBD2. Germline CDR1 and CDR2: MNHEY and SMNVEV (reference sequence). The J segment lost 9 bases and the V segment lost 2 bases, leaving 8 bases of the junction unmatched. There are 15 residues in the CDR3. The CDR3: CASSLTAGGPSEQFF. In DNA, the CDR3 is TGTGCCAGCAGTTTAACGGCGGGGGGGCCTAGTGAGCAGTTCTTC.

The CDR3 reads CASSEQGASYGYTF. CDR3 bases: TGTGCCAGCAGTGAGCAGGGGGCGAGCTATGGCTACACCTTC. V and J are TRBV6-1 and TRBJ1-2; 8 bases line up with TRBD1. The germline CDR1 and CDR2 sequences are MNHNS and SASEGT. V was clipped by 3 bases and J by 4 bases; unmatched bases: 4. This CDR3 spans 14 amino acids.

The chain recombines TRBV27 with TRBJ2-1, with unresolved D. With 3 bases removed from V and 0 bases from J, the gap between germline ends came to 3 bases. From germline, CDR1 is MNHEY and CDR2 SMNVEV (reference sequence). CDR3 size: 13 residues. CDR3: CASSLYSYNEQFF. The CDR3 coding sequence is TGTGCCAGCAGTTTGTACTCCTACAATGAGCAGTTCTTC.

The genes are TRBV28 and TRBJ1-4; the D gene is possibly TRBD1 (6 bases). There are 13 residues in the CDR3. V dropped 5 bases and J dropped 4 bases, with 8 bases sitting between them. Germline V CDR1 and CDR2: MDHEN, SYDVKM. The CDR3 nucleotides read TGTGCCAGCAGTAACAGGGTTAATGAAAAACTGTTTTTT. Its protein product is CASSNRVNEKLFF.

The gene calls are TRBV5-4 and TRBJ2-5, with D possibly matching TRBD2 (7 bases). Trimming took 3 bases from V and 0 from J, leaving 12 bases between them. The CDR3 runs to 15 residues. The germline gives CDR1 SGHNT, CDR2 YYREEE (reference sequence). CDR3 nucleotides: TGTGCCAGCAGCTCAGGGGAGGGATACCAAGAGACCCAGTACTTC. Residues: CASSSGEGYQETQYF.

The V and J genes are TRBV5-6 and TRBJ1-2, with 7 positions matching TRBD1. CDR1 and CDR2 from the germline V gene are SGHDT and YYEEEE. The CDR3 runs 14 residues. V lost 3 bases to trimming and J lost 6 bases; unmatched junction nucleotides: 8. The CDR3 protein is CASSWTGTVDGYTF. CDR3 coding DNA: TGTGCCAGCAGCTGGACCGGGACAGTGGATGGCTACACCTTC.

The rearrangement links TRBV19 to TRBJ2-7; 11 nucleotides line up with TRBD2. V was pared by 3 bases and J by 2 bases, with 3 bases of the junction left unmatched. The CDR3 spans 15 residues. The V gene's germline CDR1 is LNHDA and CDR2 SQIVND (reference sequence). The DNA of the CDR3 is TGTGCCAGTAGTATCCAGGGACTAGCGGCCTACGAGCAGTACTTC. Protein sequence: CASSIQGLAAYEQYF.

The CDR3 bases are TGTGCCAGCAGCAAGGGACAGGGGCCGAATCAGCCCCAGCATTTT. It translates to CASSKGQGPNQPQHF. This chain connects TRBV9 to TRBJ1-5; 10 nucleotides line up with TRBD1. The ends lost 4 bases at V and 4 bases at J; junction bases unmatched: 5. The length of the CDR3 is 15 residues. Germline-derived CDR1 and CDR2 are SGDLS and YYNGEE.

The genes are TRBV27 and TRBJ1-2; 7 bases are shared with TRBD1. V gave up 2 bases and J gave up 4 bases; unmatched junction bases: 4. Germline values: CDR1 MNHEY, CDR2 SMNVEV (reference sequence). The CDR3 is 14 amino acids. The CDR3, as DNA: TGTGCCAGCAGTTTAATCCGGGACAGCTATGGCTACACCTTC. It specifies CASSLIRDSYGYTF.

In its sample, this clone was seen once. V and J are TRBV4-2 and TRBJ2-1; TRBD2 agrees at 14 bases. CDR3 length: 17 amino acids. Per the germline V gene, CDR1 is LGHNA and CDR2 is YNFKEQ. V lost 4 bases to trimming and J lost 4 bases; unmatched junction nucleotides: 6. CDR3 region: CASSPRLAGGPYNEQFF. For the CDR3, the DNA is TGTGCCAGCAGCCCCAGACTAGCGGGAGGGCCATACAATGAGCAGTTCTTC.

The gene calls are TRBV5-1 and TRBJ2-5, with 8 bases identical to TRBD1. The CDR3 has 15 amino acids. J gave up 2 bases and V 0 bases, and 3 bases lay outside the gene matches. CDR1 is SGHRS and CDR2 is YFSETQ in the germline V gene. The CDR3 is CASSLVGQGQETQYF. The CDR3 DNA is TGCGCCAGCAGCTTGGTAGGACAGGGACAAGAGACCCAGTACTTC.

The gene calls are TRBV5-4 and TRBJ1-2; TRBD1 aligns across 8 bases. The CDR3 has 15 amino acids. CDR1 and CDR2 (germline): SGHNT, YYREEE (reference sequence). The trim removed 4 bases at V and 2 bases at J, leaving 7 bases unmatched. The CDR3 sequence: CASSAAQGGNYGYTF. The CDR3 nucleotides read TGTGCCAGCAGCGCCGCACAGGGGGGGAACTATGGCTACACCTTC.

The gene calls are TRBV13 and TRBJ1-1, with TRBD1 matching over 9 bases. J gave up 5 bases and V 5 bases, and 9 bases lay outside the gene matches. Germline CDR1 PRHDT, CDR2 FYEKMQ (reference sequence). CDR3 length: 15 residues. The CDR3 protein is CASSRWGQGRTEAFF. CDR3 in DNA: TGTGCCAGCAGCCGATGGGGACAGGGAAGGACTGAAGCTTTCTTT.